This T cell receptor beta chain was obtained from a study of T cells in Graves' hyperthyroidism and ophthalmopathy. Amplified TCR beta CDR3 regions derived from RNA transcripts. RT-PCR in the first round (using the HTBI primer set) targeted the TCR CDR3. TCRdb analysed the multiplex PCR reads with MiXCR anew, one entry per CDR3 protein. This repertoire shows about 690,000 distinct CDR3 sequences, approximately 15% found once; its top ten account for roughly a sixth. This CDR3 comprises 16 residues. V was clipped by 1 base and J by 8 bases; unmatched bases: 13. Germline values: CDR1 GTSNPN, CDR2 SVGIG (reference sequence). Patients were aged 18 to 65, had disease duration under 2 months, and had newly diagnosed hyperthyroidism. Clinical symptoms, serum thyroxine and TRAb, thyroid ultrasound and orbital computed tomography together formed the diagnostic basis.

V gene TRBV30 combines with J gene TRBJ2-1, with 8 bases lining up with TRBD2. The receptor was derived from a man in his fifties or sixties with Graves' hyperthyroidism. Sequencing input: blood. The CDR3 loop is CAWSAAASGSWYEQFF. CDR3 nucleotide sequence: TGTGCCTGGAGTGCAGCTGCAAGCGGGAGTTGGTATGAGCAGTTCTTC.